The sequence of this TCR beta chain was determined in a study of blood T cell repertoires in COVID-19. Across the study: Sites across the United States, Italy and Spain contributed samples from acute and convalescent COVID-19. PBMCs, B-cell-depleted T cells, or T cells were the source of the cDNA or gDNA that made up the material.

Looked up from germline, CDR1 is MNHEY and CDR2 is SMNVEV (reference sequence). The junction had 10 bases not matched to a gene; V was cut back by 11 bases and J by 3 bases. The CDR3 extends over 14 amino acids. As processed by the authors: Amplified reference gene primers provided the basis for estimating nucleated cell counts. Assay: immunoSEQ multiplex PCR; the TCRdb copy retains only in-frame clones and omits some. V and J calls and clone size are as listed in that table; D and trimming were resolved from the DNA. The table lists approximately 290,000 clones, roughly 91% of them singletons. Sequenced: peripheral blood. V usage is TRBV27 and J usage is TRBJ2-5; 9 bases align to TRBD1. The clonotype comes from a man aged 30 to 39 with acute or convalescent COVID-19. The CDR3 region is CAGETGGGEETQYF. Written as DNA, the CDR3 is TGTGCCGGGGAGACAGGGGGAGGAGAAGAGACCCAGTACTTC.